Described below is a single T cell receptor beta chain sequence and its context. The sample belongs to a study of technical replicates of blood from several donors. Sequencing used immunoSEQ multiplex PCR; TCRdb keeps in-frame clones, though not all of them. The table shows about 72,000 clones, with just under 97% occurring only once. Germline lookup yields CDR1 SEHNR and CDR2 FQNEAQ (reference sequence). The CDR3 covers 13 residues. V was shortened by 1 base and J by 5 bases, with 6 bases between the two germline ends. The sample taken for sequencing was T cells isolated from PBMCs. The receptor's source is a human donor in good health. V is TRBV7-9 and J is TRBJ1-5, with D possibly TRBD1 on 5 matching bases. DNA for the CDR3: TGTGCCAGCAGCTTAGGGGGGGATCAGCCCCAGCATTTT. Residues: CASSLGGDQPQHF.